Listed below are T cell receptor beta chains from one sample, sequenced in a study of human T cells and chemical hapten exposure. TCRdb reanalysed the RACE reads using MiXCR and keeps one entry per CDR3 protein. This sample yields about 120,000 distinct CDR3 sequences, of which about 11% are seen a single time; roughly 2.3% belongs to the top ten. The sample here was whole blood, taken in connection with sensitization to the hapten diphenylcyclopropenone (DPC). These receptors all stem from a woman aged 45-65 years with alopecia areata. Some clones in this sample may be carry-over from other donors' samples. Both conserved end residues are part of each CDR3. Fields, in order: J gene, clone size, CDR3 length, V gene, D gene, CDR3 DNA, CDR3 protein. A D gene is named only where the DNA matches it firmly. Clone size is not always given. Where it is, it says once, few, many or a class for expanded clones.

TRBJ1-1 | few | 14 | TRBV14 | NA | TGTGCCAGCAGCCTGGACAACCTGAACACTGAAGCTTTCTTT | CASSLDNLNTEAFF
TRBJ1-2 | few | 14 | TRBV9 | NA | TGTGCCAGCAGCGTAGCGGCAGGGGAGAATGGCTACACCTTC | CASSVAAGENGYTF
TRBJ1-5 | few | 14 | TRBV9 | NA | TGTGCCAGCAGCGTAGAGGGGGGGTATCAGCCCCAGCATTTT | CASSVEGGYQPQHF
TRBJ2-1 | few | 14 | TRBV10-3 | TRBD1 | TGTGCCATCGCCTGGGGACAGGACTACAATGAGCAGTTCTTC | CAIAWGQDYNEQFF
TRBJ1-5 | few | 13 | TRBV15 | NA | TGTGCCACTAGCGAGGACAGCAATCAGCCCCAGCATTTT | CATSEDSNQPQHF
TRBJ1-4 | NA | 15 | TRBV5-5 | NA | TGTGCCAGCACCCTGAGGGGCGGGATTAATGAAAAACTGTTTTTT | CASTLRGGINEKLFF
TRBJ2-2 | NA | 17 | TRBV14 | NA | TGTGCCAGCAGCCAAATGGCGGGATACGATAACACCGGGGAGCTGTTTTTT | CASSQMAGYDNTGELFF
TRBJ1-4 | NA | 14 | TRBV20-1 | NA | TGCAGTGCTAGAGATCCGGTGACAAAGGAAAAACTGTTTTTT | CSARDPVTKEKLFF
TRBJ1-1 | few | 14 | TRBV6-5 | NA | TGTGCCAGCAGTTACTCGACGTTCGGGCGCGAAGCTTTCTTT | CASSYSTFGREAFF
TRBJ2-3 | NA | 13 | TRBV11-3 | TRBD1 | TGTGCCAGCAGCCCGGGGACAGGGGTACGGGTAGATTTT | CASSPGTGVRVDF